A selection of T cell receptor beta chains follows, all from one sample in a study of a mutant IDH1 vaccine in newly diagnosed glioma. The antigens of these receptors remain unknown. Measured with immunoSEQ multiplex PCR; TCRdb has only the in-frame clones, and not every one. Among approximately 66,000 clones listed, under 90% were seen once. The sequencing here drew on PBMCs, taken from a glioma patient whose treatment included an IDH1 peptide vaccine. The receptors come from a man aged 18 to 29 with glioma. Both conserved end residues are part of each CDR3. Fields, in order: clone size, V gene, J gene, D gene, CDR3 DNA, CDR3 protein. A D gene is named only where the DNA matches it firmly. Clone size is stated in some rows and not others, as once, few, many or a class when expanded.

abundance: .; v_gene: TRBV5-4; j_gene: TRBJ2-6; d_gene: .; CDR3nt: TGTGCCAGCAGTATGAACAGTGCCGGGGCCAACGTCCTGACTTTC; CDR3aa: CASSMNSAGANVLTF
abundance: .; v_gene: TRBV6-4; j_gene: TRBJ2-1; d_gene: .; CDR3nt: TGTGCCAGCAGCCGCGATCCCTACAATGAGCAGTTCTTC; CDR3aa: CASSRDPYNEQFF
abundance: .; v_gene: TRBV7-2; j_gene: TRBJ2-5; d_gene: TRBD2; CDR3nt: TGTGCCAGCAGCCTGACTAGCGGACAAGAGACCCAGTACTTC; CDR3aa: CASSLTSGQETQYF
abundance: once; v_gene: TRBV6-1; j_gene: TRBJ2-2; d_gene: .; CDR3nt: TGTGCCAGCAGTCCGGGGGAGCTGTTTTTT; CDR3aa: CASSPGELFF
abundance: .; v_gene: TRBV9; j_gene: TRBJ1-3; d_gene: .; CDR3nt: TGTGCCAGCAGCGTAGACCGGGGGGCGAGGACCACTGGAAACACCATATATTTT; CDR3aa: CASSVDRGARTTGNTIYF
abundance: .; v_gene: TRBV5-1; j_gene: TRBJ1-2; d_gene: TRBD1; CDR3nt: TGCGCCAGCAGCTCGGCGGGACAGTTTGGCTACACCTTC; CDR3aa: CASSSAGQFGYTF
abundance: .; v_gene: TRBV6-5; j_gene: TRBJ1-4; d_gene: .; CDR3nt: TGTGCCAGCAGTTCCCTCGACCGAGGCGCCTATGAAAAACTGTTTTTT; CDR3aa: CASSSLDRGAYEKLFF
abundance: .; v_gene: TRBV5-4; j_gene: TRBJ1-6; d_gene: .; CDR3nt: TGTGCCAGCAGCGGAACAGCGGGACGAGAAAATTCACCCCTCCACTTT; CDR3aa: CASSGTAGRENSPLHF
abundance: few; v_gene: TRBV11-2; j_gene: TRBJ1-1; d_gene: .; CDR3nt: TGTGCCAGCAGCCCAAGGGGGAGGATGAACACTGAAGCTTTCTTT; CDR3aa: CASSPRGRMNTEAFF
abundance: .; v_gene: TRBV5-1; j_gene: TRBJ2-7; d_gene: TRBD2; CDR3nt: TGCGCCAGCAGCAAAGCTAGCGGGAGCGGTTCAAACGAGCAGTACTTC; CDR3aa: CASSKASGSGSNEQYF
abundance: .; v_gene: TRBV4-3; j_gene: TRBJ1-4; d_gene: .; CDR3nt: TGCGCCAGCAGCCAAGATCGGAGAAAACTGTTTTTT; CDR3aa: CASSQDRRKLFF
abundance: .; v_gene: TRBV7-9; j_gene: TRBJ2-7; d_gene: TRBD1; CDR3nt: TGTGCCAGCAGCTTAGCGGGGACAGTCACCTACGAGCAGTACTTC; CDR3aa: CASSLAGTVTYEQYF
abundance: few; v_gene: TRBV9; j_gene: TRBJ2-2; d_gene: .; CDR3nt: TGTGCCAGCAGCGTAGTAGGCGGGGAGCTGTTTTTT; CDR3aa: CASSVVGGELFF
abundance: .; v_gene: TRBV7-8; j_gene: TRBJ1-1; d_gene: .; CDR3nt: TGTGCCAGCAGCTTTGGGGGCTCCGAAGCTTTCTTT; CDR3aa: CASSFGGSEAFF
abundance: .; v_gene: TRBV19; j_gene: TRBJ1-1; d_gene: .; CDR3nt: TGTGCCAGTAGTATCCGATCTCAATACACTGAAGCTTTCTTT; CDR3aa: CASSIRSQYTEAFF
abundance: .; v_gene: TRBV7-6; j_gene: TRBJ2-7; d_gene: .; CDR3nt: TGTGCCAGCAGCTTAAGGACAGCAGTCCCCTACGAGCAGTACTTC; CDR3aa: CASSLRTAVPYEQYF
abundance: .; v_gene: TRBV7-3; j_gene: TRBJ2-1; d_gene: TRBD1; CDR3nt: TGTGCCAGCAGCTTCGGACAGGGGGCTTACAATGAGCAGTTCTTC; CDR3aa: CASSFGQGAYNEQFF
abundance: .; v_gene: TRBV6-6; j_gene: TRBJ2-3; d_gene: TRBD2; CDR3nt: TGTGCCAGCAGTTACTCGAGCGGGGGGGAGACAGATACGCAGTATTTT; CDR3aa: CASSYSSGGETDTQYF
abundance: few; v_gene: TRBV9; j_gene: TRBJ1-1; d_gene: .; CDR3nt: TGTGCCAGCAGCCCCCTCTTACGCCAGGGTCAGAACACTGAAGCTTTCTTT; CDR3aa: CASSPLLRQGQNTEAFF
abundance: .; v_gene: TRBV19; j_gene: TRBJ1-5; d_gene: TRBD1; CDR3nt: TGTGCCAGTAGTAGGGATATGACAGGGAAGAATCAGCCCCAGCATTTT; CDR3aa: CASSRDMTGKNQPQHF
abundance: .; v_gene: TRBV6-5; j_gene: TRBJ2-7; d_gene: TRBD2; CDR3nt: TGTGCCAGCAGTAGGACTAGCGGGCTCACCTACGAGCAGTACTTC; CDR3aa: CASSRTSGLTYEQYF
abundance: .; v_gene: TRBV4-3; j_gene: TRBJ2-6; d_gene: .; CDR3nt: TGCGCCAGCAGCCAAGACTTCGGACGCGGCTACCCCGGGGCCAACGTCCTGACTTTC; CDR3aa: CASSQDFGRGYPGANVLTF
abundance: .; v_gene: TRBV30; j_gene: TRBJ1-2; d_gene: .; CDR3nt: TGTGCCTGGAGTATGGGTAACTATGGCTACACCTTC; CDR3aa: CAWSMGNYGYTF
abundance: .; v_gene: TRBV25-1; j_gene: TRBJ1-1; d_gene: TRBD1; CDR3nt: TGTGCCAGCAGTCCGGACAGGGGTCGAGCGAACACTGAAGCTTTCTTT; CDR3aa: CASSPDRGRANTEAFF
abundance: .; v_gene: TRBV30; j_gene: TRBJ1-1; d_gene: .; CDR3nt: TGTGCCTGGAGTATCCCTACAGGCAGCACTGAAGCTTTCTTT; CDR3aa: CAWSIPTGSTEAFF